This TCR beta chain came from a study of shared clonotypes between healthy human individuals. TCRdb's table, derived via immunoSEQ multiplex PCR, lists solely in-frame clones and lacks some. The profile shows over a million clones, roughly 80% of them singletons. The sample comprised memory CD4+ T cells sorted from blood. Subset indicated: CD45RA-negative fraction. The sequence derives from a man younger than 35 in good health.

CDR3 in amino acids: CASSSESGARELFF. CDR3 bases: TGCGCCAGCAGCTCCGAAAGCGGGGCGAGGGAGCTGTTTTTT. The chain is built from TRBV5-1 and TRBJ2-2, with 7 nucleotides matching TRBD2. V dropped 3 bases and J dropped 9; count of bases not matched to a gene: 8. Germline loops: CDR1 SGHRS, CDR2 YFSETQ. The CDR3 is 14 residues long.